Described below is a single T cell receptor beta chain sequence and its context. Its antigen remains unknown. J was trimmed by 3 bases and V by 5 bases; bases with no gene match: 3. The CDR3 consists of 13 residues. Per germline, CDR1 SGHTA and CDR2 FQGNSA. This entry belongs to a study of beta chain features in type 1 diabetes. Study as a whole: Patient and healthy donor groups were alike in age, gender and cell yields. Findings and limits, study-wide: More deletions and fewer insertions at VDJ junctions were found in patients with type 1 diabetes. A closer apparent resemblance between naive, central memory and Treg TCRB repertoires was seen in patients than in healthy donors.

Expressed TCRB transcripts were sequenced because the entire RNA isolate underwent reverse transcription. Sequencing was performed with immunoSEQ multiplex PCR; in TCRdb, only in-frame clones are kept and a portion is missing. The sample includes 390,000 or so clones, roughly 13% of them seen just once. Sequenced input: naive CD4+ T cells from blood. The rearrangement joins TRBV7-2 to TRBJ2-7; 8 nucleotides align to TRBD1. The TCR comes from a man younger than 45 in good health. In DNA, the CDR3 is TGTGCCAGCAGCCCTACAGGGGGCTACGAGCAGTACTTC. Translation: CASSPTGGYEQYF. The complete variable domain, with remaining parts taken from reference TRBV7-2 and TRBJ2-7, reads GAGVSQSPSNKVTEKGKDVELRCDPISGHTALYWYRQSLGQGLEFLIYFQGNSAPDKSGLPSDRFSAERTGGSVSTLTIQRTQQEDSAVYLCASSPTGGYEQYFGPGTRLTVT.